This TCR beta chain was found in a study of blood T cell repertoires in COVID-19. The wider study: Both acute and convalescent COVID-19 samples were obtained from the United States, Italy and Spain. In each case, the material was cDNA or gDNA derived from T cells, B-cell-depleted T cells, or PBMCs.

Method: immunoSEQ multiplex PCR; TCRdb's copy keeps in-frame clones and lacks some. The profile shows about 180,000 clones, around 80% of them singletons. In Seattle, patients joined the study during active infection and were tracked longitudinally. Trimming shortened V by 2 bases and J by 0 bases, and 8 bases separated the two germline ends. The germline gives CDR1 SGHRS, CDR2 YFSETQ. The CDR3 sequence is 14 residues long. Sequencing was performed on peripheral blood. The chain has TRBV5-1 and TRBJ1-1; D may be TRBD1 (5 bases). The source is a woman in her 40s with COVID-19, enrolled during active disease. The CDR3 nucleotides are TGCGCCAGCAGCTTAGGGGTTTTGAACACTGAAGCTTTCTTT. Residues: CASSLGVLNTEAFF.